This T cell receptor beta chain appears in the sequencing data of a study of response to subunit inactivated influenza vaccine. Whole-study results and caveats: It was suggested by the authors that few new T cells are recruited by each seasonal influenza vaccination.

TCRdb analysed the RT-PCR reads with MiXCR anew, one entry per CDR3 protein. There are roughly 710,000 distinct CDR3 sequences in the sample; 14% occur only once, and about 7.4% lies in the top ten. This clonotype has a handful of counts. What it binds is not known. The sequence came from a man over 45 who received an inactivated influenza vaccine. The source was PBMCs from blood, collected approximately 15 days before vaccination.

CDR3 loop: CASSTPGAGAYEQYF. In nucleotides, the CDR3 is TGTGCCAGCAGTACCCCGGGGGCGGGAGCCTACGAGCAGTACTTC. The rearrangement joins TRBV28 to TRBJ2-7; maybe TRBD2 (7 bases). Germline CDR1 MDHEN, CDR2 SYDVKM. This CDR3 contains 15 residues. The V gene lost 5 bases and the J gene lost 2 bases, with 16 bases spanning the gap.